The source of this T cell receptor beta chain is a study of T cells in Graves' hyperthyroidism and ophthalmopathy. Criteria for exclusion of patients were uncontrolled infection, other autoimmune disease, pregnancy or lactation. Comments on this clonotype: Its antigen is unidentified.

Whole-study findings and limits: A model built on 13 V-J features separated ophthalmopathy from stable hyperthyroidism. For ophthalmopathy, model prediction preceded onset by a median 6.5 months. Most clonotypes that expanded in the thyroid above 0.001 also showed up in blood.

Amplified TCR beta CDR3 regions derived from RNA transcripts. With the HTBI primer set, the TCR CDR3 went through a first round of RT-PCR. TCRdb re-derived calls from the multiplex PCR reads in MiXCR, one entry per CDR3 protein. The data contain a few hundred thousand distinct CDR3 sequences, more than 15% of them seen just once; the ten biggest clones take up roughly 3%. Input material: blood. The source is a woman between 35 and 50 years old with Graves' ophthalmopathy.

CDR3 bases: TGTGCCAGCAGCACAGGGACAGTCTCTGGAAACACCATATATTTT. Protein product: CASSTGTVSGNTIYF. The rearrangement joins TRBV4-2 to TRBJ1-3; 7 bases map to TRBD1. Trimming removed 5 bases from V and 0 bases from J; junction bases left unmatched: 4. The CDR3 contains 15 residues. Germline values: CDR1 LGHNA, CDR2 YNFKEQ.